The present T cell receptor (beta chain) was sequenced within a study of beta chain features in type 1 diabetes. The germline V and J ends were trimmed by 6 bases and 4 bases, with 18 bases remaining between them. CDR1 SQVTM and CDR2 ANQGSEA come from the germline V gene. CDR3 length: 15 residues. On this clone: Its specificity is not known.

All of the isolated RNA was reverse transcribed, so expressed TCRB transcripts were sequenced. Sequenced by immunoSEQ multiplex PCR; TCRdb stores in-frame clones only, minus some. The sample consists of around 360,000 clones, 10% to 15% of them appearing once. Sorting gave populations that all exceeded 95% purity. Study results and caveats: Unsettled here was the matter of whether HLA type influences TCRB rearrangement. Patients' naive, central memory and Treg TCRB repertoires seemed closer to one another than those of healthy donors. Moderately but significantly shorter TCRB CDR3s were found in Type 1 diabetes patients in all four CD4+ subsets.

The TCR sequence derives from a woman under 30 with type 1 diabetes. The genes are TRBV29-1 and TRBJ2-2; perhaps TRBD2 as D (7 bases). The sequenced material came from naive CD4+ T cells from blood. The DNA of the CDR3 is TGCAGCGTGAGGGGGACCGGGGGGTCCACCGGGGAGCTGTTTTTT. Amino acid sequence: CSVRGTGGSTGELFF.